Shown below are 15 T cell receptor beta chains from a single sample sequenced in a study of blood T cells in healthy people across ages. Sample-barcoded 5' priming and a J-beta primer mix drove a second PCR of about 7 to 12 cycles. One entry per CDR3 protein results from TCRdb running MiXCR on the 5' RACE reads. The table shows about 930,000 distinct CDR3 sequences, with about 27% occurring only once. These sequences were also reported in another study, on T cells of mothers and their children.

The sequencing sample was made of blood. Receptor source: a woman in her 40s in good health.

The rearrangement uses TRBV4-1 and TRBJ2-1; TRBD1 is a possible D gene (5 bases). Looked up from germline, CDR1 is MGHRA and CDR2 is YSYEKL. The CDR3 spans 17 residues. The V end was cut by 3 bases, the J end by 4 bases, with 19 bases between. CDR3 sequence: CASSQVMGSGLYNEQFF. Written as DNA, the CDR3 is TGCGCCAGCAGCCAGGTGATGGGCTCAGGGTTGTACAATGAGCAGTTCTTC.

The CDR3 region is CASSCPSGTGNTGELFF. CDR3 DNA sequence: TGTGCCAGCAGTTGCCCGAGCGGGACAGGGAACACCGGGGAGCTGTTTTTT. V usage is TRBV6-2 or TRBV6-3 and J usage is TRBJ2-2; possibly TRBD1 for D (8 bases). V dropped 4 bases and J dropped 1 base, with 16 bases sitting between them. The CDR3 extends over 17 amino acids. CDR1 and CDR2 from the germline V gene are MNHEY and SVGEGT.

This chain links TRBV5-1 with TRBJ2-7; D is undetermined. The V end lost 0 bases, the J end lost 3 bases, and 10 bases lay between the germline ends. Germline V gene lookup returns CDR1 SGHRS and CDR2 YFSETQ. The CDR3 consists of 14 residues. The CDR3 DNA reads TGCGCCAGCAGCTTGGGTTCCTCCTACTACGAGCAGTACTTC. Encoded protein: CASSLGSSYYEQYF.

This clonotype has a count of ten or more. V gene TRBV28 combines with J gene TRBJ1-2, with D perhaps matching TRBD1 (6 bases). Germline lookup yields CDR1 MDHEN and CDR2 SYDVKM. The CDR3 runs 12 residues. V was pared by 6 bases and J by 6 bases, with 11 bases between. The CDR3 loop is CASRSGVDGYTF. The CDR3 DNA reads TGTGCCAGCAGGTCAGGGGTGGATGGCTACACCTTC.

This clonotype occurred a few times. J is TRBJ1-2 and V is TRBV5-1, with D hard to call. The CDR3 extends over 17 amino acids. With 0 bases removed from V and 8 bases from J, the gap between germline ends came to 23 bases. Germline V gene data show CDR1 as SGHRS and CDR2 as YFSETQ. CDR3 in DNA: TGCGCCAGCAGCTTGGCCTTGGCCTTGGGCAGCCCAGGCGGCTACACCTTC. It encodes CASSLALALGSPGGYTF.

The chain has TRBV30 and TRBJ1-2; possibly TRBD1 for D (5 bases). This CDR3 has 14 amino acids. Trimming shortened V by 7 bases and J by 2 bases, and 17 bases separated the two germline ends. The germline CDR1 and CDR2 sequences are GTSNPN and SVGIG (reference sequence). The CDR3: CASSRGRLNYGYTF. CDR3 bases: TGTGCCTCCAGTAGGGGACGGCTAAACTATGGCTACACCTTC.

This clonotype was recorded at least ten times. The chain couples TRBV9 to TRBJ2-7, with 10 bases aligning to TRBD1. Per the germline V gene, CDR1 is SGDLS and CDR2 is YYNGEE. This CDR3 is built from 16 residues. The junction had 7 bases not matched to a gene; V was cut back by 3 bases and J by 1 base. CDR3 nucleotides: TGTGCCAGCAGCGCCGGGGGACAGGGGAATTCCTACGAGCAGTACTTC. Encoded protein: CASSAGGQGNSYEQYF. The whole variable domain, filled in from reference TRBV9 and TRBJ2-7, reads DSGVTQTPKHLITATGQRVTLRCSPRSGDLSVYWYQQSLDQGLQFLIQYYNGEERAKGNILERFSAQQFPDLHSELNLSSLELGDSALYFCASSAGGQGNSYEQYFGPGTRLTVT.

This clonotype occurred a few times. This chain's CDR3 is CASAALANTGELFF. The DNA for the CDR3 is TGTGCCAGCGCTGCCCTAGCTAACACCGGGGAGCTGTTTTTT. The J gene is TRBJ2-2, the V gene TRBV12-3 or TRBV12-4; weak D call: TRBD2 (5 bases). This CDR3 has 14 residues. V dropped 8 bases and J dropped 2 bases, with 12 bases sitting between them.

The chain recombines TRBV2 with TRBJ2-4; 9 bases are a match to TRBD1. The trim removed 7 bases at V and 7 bases at J, leaving 8 bases unmatched. This CDR3 is built from 14 residues. Looked up from germline, CDR1 is SNHLY and CDR2 is FYNNEI. In DNA form, the CDR3 reads TGTGCCAGCAAAAGGACAGGGGAGGGGAACATTCAGTACTTC. Translating it yields CASKRTGEGNIQYF.

The rearrangement joins TRBV5-1 to TRBJ1-5; D not certain. The CDR3 contains 13 residues. The germline V gene encodes CDR1 SGHRS and CDR2 YFSETQ. V gave up 3 bases and J gave up 9 bases, with 13 bases separating them. CDR3 in DNA: TGCGCCAGCAGCTACGGACCGGACTGGCCCCAGCATTTT. Translated: CASSYGPDWPQHF.

This clonotype was detected ten times or more. This chain joins TRBV29-1 and TRBJ1-2; 7 nucleotides line up with TRBD1. Germline CDR1 is SQVTM and CDR2 is ANQGSEA. This CDR3 has 12 residues. Trimming removed 6 bases from V and 6 bases from J; junction bases left unmatched: 7. CDR3 coding DNA: TGCAGCGTACTGACAGGGCGTAATGGCTACACCTTC. Translating gives CSVLTGRNGYTF. Full variable domain (rest looked up from reference TRBV29-1 and TRBJ1-2): SAVISQKPSRDICQRGTSLTIQCQVDSQVTMMFWYRQQPGQSLTLIATANQGSEATYESGFVIDKFPISRPNLTFSTLTVSNMSPEDSSIYLCSVLTGRNGYTFGSGTRLTVV.

This rearrangement joins TRBV28 to TRBJ1-1; 8 bases line up with TRBD1. Looked up from germline, CDR1 is MDHEN and CDR2 is SYDVKM. This CDR3 contains 13 residues. The junction had 10 bases not matched to a gene; V was cut back by 4 bases and J by 12 bases. CDR3 DNA: TGTGCCAGCAGTTCTAGGGACAGGACATTAACTTTCTTT. Its protein is CASSSRDRTLTFF.

This chain connects TRBV7-6 to TRBJ2-7; 12 positions agree with TRBD1. V gave up 4 bases and J gave up 7 bases; unmatched junction bases: 11. CDR1 is SGHVS, CDR2 FNYEAQ, per germline. The CDR3 sequence is 16 residues long. The CDR3 DNA reads TGTGCCAGCAGCTCCCAGGGACAGGGGGCGCACAATGAGCAGTACTTC. It is translated as CASSSQGQGAHNEQYF. The full variable domain, rest sourced from reference TRBV7-6 and TRBJ2-7, is GAGVSQSPRYKVTKRGQDVALRCDPISGHVSLYWYRQALGQGPEFLTYFNYEAQQDKSGLPNDRFSAERPEGSISTLTIQRTEQRDSAMYRCASSSQGQGAHNEQYFGPGTRLTVT.

This clonotype turned up a few times. The chain combines TRBV7-9 with TRBJ2-3, with TRBD1 as a possible D gene (6 bases). The germline V gene encodes CDR1 SEHNR and CDR2 FQNEAQ (reference sequence). The CDR3 contains 17 residues. Trimming left V 2 bases short and J 5 bases short, with 20 bases between. The CDR3 is CASSLRSGQGAGDTQYF. CDR3 nucleotide sequence: TGTGCCAGCAGCTTAAGATCGGGACAAGGGGCCGGAGATACGCAGTATTTT.

This clonotype showed up many times. The chain employs TRBV9 and TRBJ1-2; unclear D gene. The CDR3 runs to 16 residues. V lost 3 bases, J lost 0 bases, and 15 bases lay in between. Germline V gene data show CDR1 as SGDLS and CDR2 as YYNGEE. The CDR3 loop reads CASSAELAVANYGYTF. Written as DNA, the CDR3 is TGTGCCAGCAGCGCCGAGCTGGCAGTTGCTAACTATGGCTACACCTTC. Together with reference TRBV9 and TRBJ1-2, the CDR3 gives the full variable domain: DSGVTQTPKHLITATGQRVTLRCSPRSGDLSVYWYQQSLDQGLQFLIQYYNGEERAKGNILERFSAQQFPDLHSELNLSSLELGDSALYFCASSAELAVANYGYTFGSGTRLTVV.